Presented here are 30 T cell receptor beta chains from one specimen sequenced in a study of CD8 T cells in ankylosing spondylitis. Broader study findings: Seemingly characteristic of ankylosing spondylitis blood was a TCR beta motif consisting of about 8 highly homologous variants.

Their target antigens are unknown. TCRdb called the 5' RACE reads again in MiXCR, with one record for every CDR3 protein. The sample lists 500,000 or so distinct CDR3 sequences, approximately 5% occurring once. The sequencing sample was made of blood, either unsorted or a sorted T cell fraction (not recorded which). Receptors originate from a male donor with ankylosing spondylitis.

Ten or more counts support this clonotype. The rearrangement uses TRBV7-8 and TRBJ2-1, with no clear D. Trimming left V 5 bases short and J 0 bases short, with 20 bases between. Germline CDR1 SGHVS, CDR2 FQNEAQ. The CDR3 spans 18 residues. For the CDR3, the DNA is TGTGCCAGCAGCACCCAAGACTTCCCGGTTAGCTCCTACAATGAGCAGTTCTTC. Translating gives CASSTQDFPVSSYNEQFF. The variable domain in full, with the rest retrieved from reference TRBV7-8 and TRBJ2-1, is GAGVSQSPRYKVAKRGQDVALRCDPISGHVSLFWYQQALGQGPEFLTYFQNEAQLDKSGLPSDRFFAERPEGSVSTLKIQRTQQEDSAVYLCASSTQDFPVSSYNEQFFGPGTRLTVL.

At least ten counts were recorded for this clonotype. The rearrangement uses TRBV7-9 and TRBJ2-7; D is unresolved. The CDR3 has 15 residues. The V end was cut by 1 base, the J end by 2 bases, with 12 bases between. Germline V gene data show CDR1 as SEHNR and CDR2 as FQNEAQ (reference sequence). This chain's CDR3 is CASSLVGVATYEQYF. As DNA, the CDR3 is TGTGCCAGCAGCTTAGTAGGTGTGGCAACCTACGAGCAGTACTTC.

Turning to this clonotype: Given a much more abundant clone one base away, this may be a read error. The V gene is TRBV28, the J gene TRBJ1-1, with 7 bases matching TRBD1. After removal of 3 bases from V and 10 bases from J, the junction contained 8 bases not matched to a gene. Looked up from germline, CDR1 is MDHEN and CDR2 is SYDVKM. This CDR3 contains 13 residues. Here the CDR3 reads CASSFRGTAGAFF. The CDR3 DNA reads as TGTGCCAGCAGTTTTAGGGGGACAGCTGGAGCTTTCTTT.

This clonotype came up many times. This sequence joins TRBV6-1 and TRBJ1-1; D perhaps matches TRBD1 (6 bases). The CDR3 has 16 amino acids. Germline CDR1 MNHNS, CDR2 SASEGT. The V and J ends lost 2 bases and 5 bases respectively, with 18 bases between them. For the CDR3, the DNA is TGTGCCAGCAGTGAACCCGGTAGGGGGAGCGGGACTGAAGCTTTCTTT. Residues: CASSEPGRGSGTEAFF.

In this sample, this clonotype turned up a few times. This rearrangement joins TRBV10-1 to TRBJ2-1; 7 bases match TRBD2. J lost 4 bases, V lost 3 bases, and 9 bases had no gene match. Germline CDR1 is WNHNN and CDR2 is SYGVQD (reference sequence). The CDR3 contains 16 residues. The CDR3 loop reads CASSEIAGLLYNEQFF. As DNA, the CDR3 is TGCGCCAGCAGTGAAATAGCGGGCTTATTATACAATGAGCAGTTCTTC.

With regard to this clonotype: Just one base apart from a much larger clone, this may be a read error. V usage is TRBV10-3 and J usage is TRBJ2-2; D might be TRBD2 (5 bases). CDR3 length: 14 residues. The germline CDR1 and CDR2 sequences are ENHRY and SYGVKD. The germline V and J ends were trimmed by 10 bases and 3 bases, with 15 bases remaining between them. CDR3 residues: CATSRSRDTGELFF. The CDR3 nucleotides are TGTGCCACTAGCAGGAGTAGGGACACCGGGGAGCTGTTTTTT.

This clonotype was observed many times. The chain recombines TRBV12-3 or TRBV12-4 with TRBJ2-6; D call uncertain. The V and J ends lost 5 bases and 1 base respectively, with 9 bases between them. This CDR3 spans 15 amino acids. The CDR3: CASSPTYSGANVLTF. The DNA for the CDR3 is TGTGCCAGCAGTCCCACTTATTCTGGGGCCAACGTCCTGACTTTC.

The sample holds many counts of this clonotype. The chain joins TRBV5-5 to TRBJ1-5; weak D call: TRBD1 (6 bases). V was trimmed by 4 bases and J by 1 base, leaving 12 bases between them. This CDR3 region has 15 residues. Germline V lookup: CDR1 SGHKS, CDR2 YYEKEE (reference sequence). CDR3 sequence reads: CASSHTRGSNQPQHF. In nucleotides, the CDR3 is TGTGCCAGCAGCCATACAAGGGGGAGCAATCAGCCCCAGCATTTT.

This clonotype was recorded a few times. J is TRBJ1-2 and V is TRBV9; D is perhaps TRBD1 (5 bases). The CDR3 length is 13 residues. The V gene lost 0 bases and the J gene lost 7 bases, with 10 bases spanning the gap. CDR1 and CDR2 from the germline V gene are SGDLS and YYNGEE. In DNA form, the CDR3 reads TGTGCCAGCAGCGTAGTTCAGGGCCGTGGCTACACCTTC. Protein: CASSVVQGRGYTF. Complete variable domain (other parts from reference TRBV9 and TRBJ1-2): DSGVTQTPKHLITATGQRVTLRCSPRSGDLSVYWYQQSLDQGLQFLIQYYNGEERAKGNILERFSAQQFPDLHSELNLSSLELGDSALYFCASSVVQGRGYTFGSGTRLTVV.

As concerns this clonotype: A junction boundary mismatches the germline segment, possibly from a read error. CDR3 region: CASSRRDRGLLAKNIQYF. DNA for the CDR3: TGTGCTAGCAGCCGCCGGGACAGGGGCCTATTAGCCAAAAACATTCAGTACTTC. This rearrangement joins TRBV7-7 to TRBJ2-4; 10 bases line up with TRBD1. CDR3 size: 18 residues. Germline-derived CDR1 and CDR2 are SSHAT and FNYEAQ (reference sequence). Combining the CDR3 with reference TRBV7-7 and TRBJ2-4 gives the whole variable domain GAGVSQSPRYKVTKRGQDVTLRCDPISSHATLYWYQQALGQGPEFLTYFNYEAQPDKSGLPSDRFSAERPEGSISTLTIQRTEQRDSAMYRCASSRRDRGLLAKNIQYFGAGTRLSVL.

This clonotype was recorded at least ten times. The V and J genes are TRBV28 and TRBJ1-3; D is unresolved. Trimming removed 6 bases at V and 8 bases at J, with 11 bases between. The length of the CDR3 is 12 residues. CDR1 and CDR2 from the germline V gene are MDHEN and SYDVKM. The CDR3 here is CASRTYLDTIYF. The CDR3, as DNA: TGTGCCAGCAGAACTTACTTGGACACCATATATTTT.

This clonotype was seen repeatedly, ten times or more. V gene TRBV6-5 combines with J gene TRBJ2-1; 7 bases align to TRBD1. The germline gives CDR1 MNHEY, CDR2 SVGAGI. This CDR3 is 12 amino acids long. V shed 5 bases and J 7 bases; nucleotides not matched to a gene: 2. Here the CDR3 reads CASSNRGNEQFF. The DNA of the CDR3 is TGTGCCAGCAGTAACAGGGGAAATGAGCAGTTCTTC.

This clonotype appeared many times. V usage is TRBV7-2 and J usage is TRBJ2-7; 7 bases are shared with TRBD1. The germline gives CDR1 SGHTA, CDR2 FQGNSA. The CDR3 covers 13 residues. The J segment lost 1 base and the V segment lost 7 bases, leaving 4 bases of the junction unmatched. CDR3 sequence reads: CASTYRGSYEQYF. CDR3 DNA: TGTGCCAGCACCTACAGGGGTTCCTACGAGCAGTACTTC.

This clonotype was detected only a few times. V usage is TRBV28 and J usage is TRBJ2-1; D is unresolved. The germline V gene has CDR1 MDHEN and CDR2 SYDVKM. V lost 2 bases, J lost 0 bases, and 8 bases lay in between. The CDR3 runs to 15 residues. The CDR3 loop is CASSLLESSYNEQFF. The CDR3 region has the DNA TGTGCCAGCAGTTTACTAGAGAGCTCCTACAATGAGCAGTTCTTC. The full variable domain, completed using reference TRBV28 and TRBJ2-1, is DVKVTQSSRYLVKRTGEKVFLECVQDMDHENMFWYRQDPGLGLRLIYFSYDVKMKEKGDIPEGYSVSREKKERFSLILESASTNQTSMYLCASSLLESSYNEQFFGPGTRLTVL.

There are many counts of this clonotype. This chain connects TRBV7-2 to TRBJ1-4, with a tentative D call TRBD1 (5 bases). CDR3 length equals 14 residues. V lost 4 bases and J lost 8, with 14 bases in between. The germline V gene has CDR1 SGHTA and CDR2 FQGNSA. The CDR3, as DNA: TGTGCCAGCAGCTCTCAGGGATTTGAGGAAAAACTGTTTTTT. Translating it yields CASSSQGFEEKLFF.

This clonotype was counted ten times or more. CDR3 sequence reads: CAIRTGVDEQFF. For the CDR3, the DNA is TGTGCCATCAGAACAGGGGTCGATGAGCAGTTCTTC. This chain uses TRBV10-3 with TRBJ2-1, with TRBD1 matching 7 bases. This CDR3 region has 12 residues. Germline CDR1 is ENHRY and CDR2 is SYGVKD. Trimming took 6 bases from V and 8 from J; bases not matched to a gene: 4.

The sample holds many counts of this clonotype. Here the CDR3 reads CASSSTREDGYTF. The CDR3 DNA reads as TGCGCCAGCAGTTCAACCCGGGAGGATGGCTACACCTTC. The chain recombines TRBV5-1 with TRBJ1-2; D remains unclear. Germline values: CDR1 SGHRS, CDR2 YFSETQ. Deletions cut 5 bases from V and 6 bases from J, with 14 bases between. The CDR3 contains 13 residues. The full variable domain, rest sourced from reference TRBV5-1 and TRBJ1-2, is KAGVTQTPRYLIKTRGQQVTLSCSPISGHRSVSWYQQTPGQGLQFLFEYFSETQRNKGNFPGRFSGRQFSNSRSEMNVSTLELGDSALYLCASSSTREDGYTFGSGTRLTVV.

This clonotype has a handful of counts. V is TRBV19 and J is TRBJ2-2, with 8 bases identical to TRBD1. The V and J ends lost 6 bases and 7 bases, in that order; junction bases with no gene match: 13. The CDR3 sequence is 16 residues long. Germline CDR1 reads LNHDA; CDR2 reads SQIVND (reference sequence). The CDR3: CASRSTGTGSNGELFF. CDR3 DNA: TGTGCCAGTAGGAGTACTGGGACAGGCAGCAACGGGGAGCTGTTTTTT.

This clonotype was counted at least ten times. The chain has TRBV6-2 or TRBV6-3 and TRBJ2-1; no clear D gene. The germline V gene has CDR1 MNHEY and CDR2 SVGEGT. There are 12 residues in the CDR3. The V end lost 2 bases, the J end lost 9 bases, and 8 bases lay between the germline ends. The chain's CDR3 is CASSYRNTEQFF. The CDR3 DNA is TGTGCCAGCAGTTACCGGAACACTGAGCAGTTCTTC.

This clonotype appeared a few times. The V and J genes are TRBV12-3 or TRBV12-4 and TRBJ2-7; D may be TRBD2 (5 bases). The germline V and J ends were trimmed by 5 bases and 4 bases, with 12 bases remaining between them. The CDR3 totals 13 residues. CDR3 protein: CASSREGVYEQYF. CDR3 in DNA: TGTGCCAGCAGTCGGGAAGGAGTATACGAGCAGTACTTC.

There are many counts of this clonotype. This chain connects TRBV5-1 to TRBJ2-5; 7 nucleotides align to TRBD1. Germline CDR1 SGHRS, CDR2 YFSETQ. This CDR3 has 14 amino acids. V lost 4 bases, J lost 2 bases, and 5 bases stayed unmatched. The CDR3 region is CASSPRTGQETQYF. The DNA of the CDR3 is TGCGCCAGCAGCCCCCGGACAGGACAAGAGACCCAGTACTTC.

This clonotype was observed many times. The gene calls are TRBV4-3 and TRBJ2-3; D is undetermined. V lost 0 bases to trimming and J lost 4 bases, with 8 bases between them. The CDR3 consists of 14 residues. CDR1 and CDR2 (germline): LGHNA, YSLEER. CDR3 sequence: CASSQDPRADTQYF. The CDR3 DNA reads as TGCGCCAGCAGCCAAGATCCCCGCGCAGATACGCAGTATTTT.

This clonotype was seen at least ten times. This rearrangement joins TRBV20-1 to TRBJ1-2; D is ambiguous. Germline V CDR1 and CDR2: DFQATT, SNEGSKA (reference sequence). The CDR3 is 12 residues long. Trimming took off 5 bases at V and 3 bases at J, with 10 bases between the two ends. CDR3 residues: CSAHRTHYGYTF. CDR3 DNA: TGCAGTGCTCATCGAACCCACTATGGCTACACCTTC.

Ten or more counts support this clonotype. The genes are TRBV6-1 and TRBJ2-7, with D maybe TRBD1 (6 bases). The V and J ends lost 4 bases and 7 bases respectively, with 8 bases between them. In germline, CDR1 is MNHNS, CDR2 SASEGT. This CDR3 is built from 11 residues. The CDR3 loop is CASSGDTEQYF. In nucleotides, the CDR3 is TGTGCCAGCAGTGGGGACACGGAGCAGTACTTC.

This clonotype showed up many times. The J gene is TRBJ1-6, the V gene TRBV13; TRBD1 might be the D (5 bases). V lost 2 bases and J 9 bases, leaving 8 bases between the germline ends. The germline CDR1 and CDR2 sequences are PRHDT and FYEKMQ (reference sequence). The CDR3 has 13 amino acids. DNA for the CDR3: TGTGCCAGCAGCTTACAGGGTAGTTCACCCCTCCACTTT. Protein: CASSLQGSSPLHF.

This clonotype was counted ten times or more. This chain joins TRBV29-1 and TRBJ2-7; 9 positions agree with TRBD1. Germline V gene data show CDR1 as SQVTM and CDR2 as ANQGSEA. V was clipped by 7 bases and J by 3 bases; unmatched bases: 16. This CDR3 region has 16 residues. CDR3 nucleotides: TGCAGCGCTCGTCCCGGGACAGGGTTCTTCAACTACGAGCAGTACTTC. This encodes CSARPGTGFFNYEQYF.

This clonotype was detected ten times or more. The chain combines TRBV5-1 with TRBJ2-5, with TRBD2 matching over 7 bases. The germline V gene has CDR1 SGHRS and CDR2 YFSETQ. CDR3 length equals 15 residues. Trimming cost V 3 bases and J 0 bases; bases outside gene matches: 5. The CDR3 here is CASSSRLADQETQYF. DNA for the CDR3: TGCGCCAGCAGCTCCCGGCTAGCGGACCAAGAGACCCAGTACTTC.

To note about this clonotype: A junction boundary mismatches the germline segment, possibly from a read error. The genes are TRBV11-1 and TRBJ2-3, with 12 bases fitting TRBD2. Germline V gene lookup returns CDR1 SGHAT and CDR2 FQDESV (reference sequence). The CDR3 consists of 21 residues. The CDR3 sequence is CASSLAPRLAGATASTDTQYF. As DNA, the CDR3 is TGTGCCAGCAGCTTAGCTCCGCGACTAGCGGGAGCGACCGCTAGCACAGATACCCAGTATTTT.

This clonotype was detected ten times or more. V is TRBV9 and J is TRBJ2-3; unclear D gene. Germline CDR1 reads SGDLS; CDR2 reads YYNGEE. The CDR3 sequence is 15 residues long. V was shortened by 3 bases and J by 4 bases, with 15 bases between the two germline ends. The CDR3 loop reads CASSGGWEGSDTQYF. Here the CDR3 DNA reads TGTGCCAGCAGCGGGGGTTGGGAAGGGTCAGATACGCAGTATTTT.

This clonotype was recorded many times. The V call is TRBV6-5, the J call TRBJ1-1, with 8 bases that match TRBD1. The ends lost 0 bases at V and 11 bases at J; junction bases unmatched: 14. The CDR3 spans 16 residues. Germline V CDR1 and CDR2: MNHEY, SVGAGI. CDR3: CASSYSIRQGTRWAFF. The DNA for the CDR3 is TGTGCCAGCAGTTACTCGATCCGACAGGGGACCCGGTGGGCTTTCTTT.